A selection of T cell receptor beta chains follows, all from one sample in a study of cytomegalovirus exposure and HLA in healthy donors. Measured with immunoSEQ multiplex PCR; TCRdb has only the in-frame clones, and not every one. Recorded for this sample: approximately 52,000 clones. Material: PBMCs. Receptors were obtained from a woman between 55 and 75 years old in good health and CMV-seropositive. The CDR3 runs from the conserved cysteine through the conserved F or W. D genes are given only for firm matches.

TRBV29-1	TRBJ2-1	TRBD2	CSVDGTSGGAGLDEQFF
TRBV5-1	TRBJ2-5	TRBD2	CASSFPSGALQENQYF
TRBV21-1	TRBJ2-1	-	CASSKRDRGQHEQFF
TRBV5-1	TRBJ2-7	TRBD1	CASSLAPGQGREQYF
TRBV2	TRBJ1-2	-	CASSVGERNYGYTF
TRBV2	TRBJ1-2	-	CASARGSGINYGYTF
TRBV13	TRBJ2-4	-	CASSLLGPLAKNIQYF
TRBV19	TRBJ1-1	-	CASSIEWIRGGSEAFF
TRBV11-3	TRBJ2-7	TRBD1	CASWGQAGEQYF
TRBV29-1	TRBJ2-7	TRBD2	CSAQVIAGDPYEQYF
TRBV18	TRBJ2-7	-	CASSFTGTSAYEQYF
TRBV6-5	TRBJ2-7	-	CASSYSFVGGTYEQYF
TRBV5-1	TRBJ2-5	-	CASSFYGAQETQYF
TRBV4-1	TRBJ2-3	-	CASSLRDTSTDTQYF
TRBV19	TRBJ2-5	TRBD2	CASSDPGGVSKETQYF
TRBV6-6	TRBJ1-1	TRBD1	CASSYGTGMNTEAFF
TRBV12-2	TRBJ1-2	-	CASRLNRDSEGYTF
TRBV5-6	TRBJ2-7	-	CASSPTGETYEQYF
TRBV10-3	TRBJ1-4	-	CAINNGGLLGEKLFF
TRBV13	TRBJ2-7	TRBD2	CASSLEVGAGGSYEQYF
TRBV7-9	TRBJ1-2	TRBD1	CASSDRQGYGYTF
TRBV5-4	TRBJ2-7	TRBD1	CASSLRDRDYEQYF
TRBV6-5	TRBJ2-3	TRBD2	CASSYHLSGGLDTQYF
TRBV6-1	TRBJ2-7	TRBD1	CASSSGTGRNEQYF
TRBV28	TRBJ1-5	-	CASILGGSQPQHF
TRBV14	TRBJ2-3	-	CASSVRSKATSTDTQYF